This T cell receptor beta chain originates from a study (dated by TCRdb to 2015 to 2016). The CDR3 holds 12 amino acids from the cysteine to the phenylalanine. Of the read, only the CDR3 DNA is kept; its 36 bases are in frame from base 1. From a lookup of the germline V gene, CDR1 and CDR2 are SQVTM and ANQGSEA. This clonotype was observed a handful of times. Its cognate antigen has yet to be identified. Per-base qualities were not stored, and no clone one base away is much larger. Library preparation was by RT-PCR. Reads for this sample came from an Illumina MiSeq. The public reads were reprocessed in TCRdb via fastp at Q25 and MiXCR, keeping in-frame beta chains. Every distinct CDR3 protein forms one entry, paired with its most common genes and DNA. The sample table shows about 680,000 distinct CDR3 sequences, and approximately 15% are seen once. The ten most abundant clones make up 3.6% of the sample.

The sequenced sample consisted of memory CD4+ T cells from blood. This TCR derives from a female donor in good health, serving as a healthy control. The chain is encoded by TRBV29-1 joined to TRBJ2-2; matching of 5 bases hints at TRBD1 as the D gene. The DNA reads as follows: TGCAGAGCTGACAGATGGACCGGGGAGCTGTTTTTT. It translates as CRADRWTGELFF.